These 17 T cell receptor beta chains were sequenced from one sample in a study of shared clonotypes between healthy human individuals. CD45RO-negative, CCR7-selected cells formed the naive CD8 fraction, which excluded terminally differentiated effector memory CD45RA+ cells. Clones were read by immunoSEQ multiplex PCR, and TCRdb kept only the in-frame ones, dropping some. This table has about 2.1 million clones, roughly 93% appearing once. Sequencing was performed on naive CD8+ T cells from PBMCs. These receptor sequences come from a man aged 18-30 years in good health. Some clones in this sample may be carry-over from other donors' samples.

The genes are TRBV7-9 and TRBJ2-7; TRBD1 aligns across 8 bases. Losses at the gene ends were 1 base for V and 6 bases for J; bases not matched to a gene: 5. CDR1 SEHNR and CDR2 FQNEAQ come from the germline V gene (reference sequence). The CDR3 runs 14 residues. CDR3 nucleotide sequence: TGTGCCAGCAGCTTAGTGACAGGGGTCTCCGAGCAGTACTTC. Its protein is CASSLVTGVSEQYF.

The DNA of the CDR3 is TGTGCCAGCAGTGGCCCCTTTGGCCTTGGCAGTATCCCCTACGAGCAGTACTTC. It yields the protein CASSGPFGLGSIPYEQYF. The V call is TRBV6-1, the J call TRBJ2-7; D remains ambiguous. This CDR3 comprises 18 residues. Trimming pared 4 bases from V and 2 bases from J, leaving 24 bases between. Per the germline V gene, CDR1 is MNHNS and CDR2 is SASEGT.

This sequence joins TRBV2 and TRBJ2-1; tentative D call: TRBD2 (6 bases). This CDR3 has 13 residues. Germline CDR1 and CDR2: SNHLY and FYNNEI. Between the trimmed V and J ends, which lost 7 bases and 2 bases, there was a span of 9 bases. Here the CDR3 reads CASILAAYNEQFF. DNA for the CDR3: TGTGCCAGCATACTAGCCGCCTACAATGAGCAGTTCTTC.

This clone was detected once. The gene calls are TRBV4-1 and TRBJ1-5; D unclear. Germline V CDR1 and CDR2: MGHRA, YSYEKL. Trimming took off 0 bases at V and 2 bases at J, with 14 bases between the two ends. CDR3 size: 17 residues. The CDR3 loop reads CASSQDRHSYGNQPQHF. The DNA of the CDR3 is TGCGCCAGCAGCCAAGATCGGCATAGCTACGGCAATCAGCCCCAGCATTTT.

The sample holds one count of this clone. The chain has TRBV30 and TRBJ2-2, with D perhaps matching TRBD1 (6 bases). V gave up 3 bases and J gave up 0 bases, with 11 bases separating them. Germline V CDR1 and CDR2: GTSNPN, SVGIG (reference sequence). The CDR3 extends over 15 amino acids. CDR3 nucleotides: TGTGCCTGGAGCTGGTGGACAGCGAACACCGGGGAGCTGTTTTTT. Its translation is CAWSWWTANTGELFF. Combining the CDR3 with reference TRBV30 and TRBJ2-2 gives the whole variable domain SQTIHQWPATLVQPVGSPLSLECTVEGTSNPNLYWYRQAAGRGLQLLFYSVGIGQISSEVPQNLSASRPQDRQFILSSKKLLLSDSGFYLCAWSWWTANTGELFFGEGSRLTVL.

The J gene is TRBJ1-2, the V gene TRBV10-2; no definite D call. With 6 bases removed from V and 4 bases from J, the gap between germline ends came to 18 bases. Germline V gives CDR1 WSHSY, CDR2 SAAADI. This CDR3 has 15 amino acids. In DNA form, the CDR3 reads TGCGCCAGCAGGGGAGTTGAGGGAATTAGCTATGGCTACACCTTC. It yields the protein CASRGVEGISYGYTF.

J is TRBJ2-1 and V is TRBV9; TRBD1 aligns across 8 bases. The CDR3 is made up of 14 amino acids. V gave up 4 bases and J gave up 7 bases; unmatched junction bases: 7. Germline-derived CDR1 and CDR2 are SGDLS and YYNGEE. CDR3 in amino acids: CASSPRTGPNEQFF. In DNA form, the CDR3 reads TGTGCCAGCAGCCCGAGGACAGGGCCGAATGAGCAGTTCTTC. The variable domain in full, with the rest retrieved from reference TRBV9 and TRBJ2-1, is DSGVTQTPKHLITATGQRVTLRCSPRSGDLSVYWYQQSLDQGLQFLIQYYNGEERAKGNILERFSAQQFPDLHSELNLSSLELGDSALYFCASSPRTGPNEQFFGPGTRLTVL.

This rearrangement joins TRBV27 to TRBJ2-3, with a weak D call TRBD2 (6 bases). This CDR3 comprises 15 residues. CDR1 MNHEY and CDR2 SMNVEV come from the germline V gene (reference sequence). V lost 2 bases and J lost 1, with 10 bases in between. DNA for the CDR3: TGTGCCAGCAGTTTAGGAGAGCGGGGCACAGATACGCAGTATTTT. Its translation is CASSLGERGTDTQYF.

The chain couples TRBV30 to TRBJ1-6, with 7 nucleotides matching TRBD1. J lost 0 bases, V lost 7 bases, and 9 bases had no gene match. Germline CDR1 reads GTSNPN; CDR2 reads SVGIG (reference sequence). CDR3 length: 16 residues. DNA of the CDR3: TGTGCCTACCGGGACAGAAAATACTCCTATAATTCACCCCTCCACTTT. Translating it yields CAYRDRKYSYNSPLHF.

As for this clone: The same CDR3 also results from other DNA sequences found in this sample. The CDR3 DNA reads as TGTGCCAGCAGTTTAGCAGGGAGCCACGAGCAGTACTTC. Its protein is CASSLAGSHEQYF. J is TRBJ2-7 and V is TRBV27, with D tentatively TRBD1 or TRBD2 (5 bases each). The CDR3 sequence is 13 residues long. Trimming removed 2 bases at V and 5 bases at J, with 10 bases between. Germline V gene lookup returns CDR1 MNHEY and CDR2 SMNVEV (reference sequence).

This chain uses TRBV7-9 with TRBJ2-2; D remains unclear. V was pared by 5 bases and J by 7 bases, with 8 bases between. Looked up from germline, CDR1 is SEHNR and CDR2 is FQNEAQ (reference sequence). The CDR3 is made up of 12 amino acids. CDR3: CASSPLDGELFF. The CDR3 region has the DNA TGTGCCAGCAGCCCCCTGGACGGGGAGCTGTTTTTT.

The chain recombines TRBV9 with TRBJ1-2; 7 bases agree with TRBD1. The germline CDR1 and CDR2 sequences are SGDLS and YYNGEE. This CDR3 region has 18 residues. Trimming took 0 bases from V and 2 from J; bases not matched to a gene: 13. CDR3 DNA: TGTGCCAGCAGCGTAGGTATGGAGGGGACAGCCTCAAACTATGGCTACACCTTC. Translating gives CASSVGMEGTASNYGYTF. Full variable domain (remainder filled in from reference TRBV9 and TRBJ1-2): DSGVTQTPKHLITATGQRVTLRCSPRSGDLSVYWYQQSLDQGLQFLIQYYNGEERAKGNILERFSAQQFPDLHSELNLSSLELGDSALYFCASSVGMEGTASNYGYTFGSGTRLTVV.

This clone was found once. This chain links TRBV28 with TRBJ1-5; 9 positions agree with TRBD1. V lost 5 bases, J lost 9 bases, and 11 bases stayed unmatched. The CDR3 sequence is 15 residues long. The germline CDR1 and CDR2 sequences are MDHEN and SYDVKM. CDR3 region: CASSQTGTGFRPQHF. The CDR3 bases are TGTGCCAGCAGTCAGACCGGGACAGGGTTCCGGCCCCAGCATTTT.

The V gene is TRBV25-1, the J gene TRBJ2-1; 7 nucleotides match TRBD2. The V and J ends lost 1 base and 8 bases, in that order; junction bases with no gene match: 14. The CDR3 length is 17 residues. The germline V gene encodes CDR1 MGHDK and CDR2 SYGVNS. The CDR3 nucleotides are TGTGCCAGCAGTGAATTCGGTCCTAGCGGACGTTCCGATGAGCAGTTCTTC. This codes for CASSEFGPSGRSDEQFF. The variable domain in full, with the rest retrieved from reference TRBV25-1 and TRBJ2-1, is EADIYQTPRYLVIGTGKKITLECSQTMGHDKMYWYQQDPGMELHLIHYSYGVNSTEKGDLSSESTVSRIRTEHFPLTLESARPSHTSQYLCASSEFGPSGRSDEQFFGPGTRLTVL.

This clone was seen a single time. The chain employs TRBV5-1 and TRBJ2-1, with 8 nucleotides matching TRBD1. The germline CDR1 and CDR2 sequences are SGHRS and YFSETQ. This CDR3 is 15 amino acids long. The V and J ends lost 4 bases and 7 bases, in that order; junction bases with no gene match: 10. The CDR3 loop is CASSNTGGAGNEQFF. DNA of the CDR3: TGCGCCAGCAGCAATACAGGGGGTGCTGGGAATGAGCAGTTCTTC.

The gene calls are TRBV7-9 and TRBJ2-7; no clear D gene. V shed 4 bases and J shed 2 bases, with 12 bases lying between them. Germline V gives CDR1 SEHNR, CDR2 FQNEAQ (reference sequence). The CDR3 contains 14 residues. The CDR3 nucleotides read TGTGCCAGCAGCTCCTCCCTAGACCCCTACGAGCAGTACTTC. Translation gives CASSSSLDPYEQYF. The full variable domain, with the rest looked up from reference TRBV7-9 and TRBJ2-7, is DTGVSQNPRHKITKRGQNVTFRCDPISEHNRLYWYRQTLGQGPEFLTYFQNEAQLEKSRLLSDRFSAERPKGSFSTLEIQRTEQGDSAMYLCASSSSLDPYEQYFGPGTRLTVT.

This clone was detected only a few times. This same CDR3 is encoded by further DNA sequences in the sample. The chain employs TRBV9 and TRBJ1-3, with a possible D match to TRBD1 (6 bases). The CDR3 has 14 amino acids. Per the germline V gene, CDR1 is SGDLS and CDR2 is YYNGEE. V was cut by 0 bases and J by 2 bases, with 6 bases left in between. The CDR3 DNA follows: TGTGCCAGCAGCGTAGCAGGGGCTGGAAACACCATATATTTT. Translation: CASSVAGAGNTIYF.